A selection of T cell receptor beta chains follows, all from one sample in a study of CD8+ T cells in alopecia areata. TCRdb's copy holds only in-frame clones and misses some; the assay was immunoSEQ multiplex PCR. This table has 150,000 to 200,000 clones, about 60% appearing once. The sequencing used CD8+ T cells sorted from blood, collected at week 24, from a patient treated with tofacitinib. The receptors stem from a human donor with alopecia areata. Each CDR3 is given with its conserved first and last residue. A D gene is named only where the DNA matches it firmly. Size values are once, few and many counts, or a class for expanded clones, and some rows have none.

clone_size,d_call,j_call,v_call,cdr3_nt,cdr3_aa
.,TRBD2,TRBJ2-1,TRBV6-5,TGTGCCAGCAGTTACTCTGTAGCGGGGGACTACAATGAGCAGTTCTTC,CASSYSVAGDYNEQFF
.,TRBD1,TRBJ1-2,TRBV5-1,TGCGCCAGCAAAGACAGGGGCAATAACTATGGCTACACCTTC,CASKDRGNNYGYTF
.,.,TRBJ1-2,TRBV30,TGTGCCGCGGACAGACTCGGCTATGGCTACACCTTC,CAADRLGYGYTF
.,.,TRBJ1-4,TRBV28,TGTGCCAGCTTGAGTGTTGGGGGGAAACTGTTTTTT,CASLSVGGKLFF
.,.,TRBJ1-2,TRBV30,TGTGCCTGGAGTTCGATGTCGAATGGCTACACCTTC,CAWSSMSNGYTF
.,.,TRBJ2-2,TRBV6-5,TGTGCCAGCAGTTACTTGGAGACCGGGGAGCTGTTTTTT,CASSYLETGELFF
.,.,TRBJ2-1,TRBV13,TGTGCCAGCAGGGAATGGGTCAATGAGCAGTTCTTC,CASREWVNEQFF
.,.,TRBJ2-2,TRBV5-6,TGTGCCAGCAGCTTGGATACGGACACCGGGGAGCTGTTTTTT,CASSLDTDTGELFF
.,.,TRBJ1-1,TRBV5-6,TGTGCCAGCAGCTTCGGGAACACTGAAGCTTTCTTT,CASSFGNTEAFF
.,TRBD1,TRBJ2-7,TRBV7-9,TGTGCCAGCAGCTTTCCTATACTATACTGGACAGGGACCCCCTACGAGCAGTACTTC,CASSFPILYWTGTPYEQYF
.,.,TRBJ2-5,TRBV6-5,TGTGCCAGCAGTTGGCCAGGTCCGGGAGAGACCCAGTACTTC,CASSWPGPGETQYF
.,.,TRBJ2-5,TRBV10-3,TGTGCCATCAGTGATCCAGATACGGGGGATCAAGAGACCCAGTACTTC,CAISDPDTGDQETQYF
.,.,TRBJ2-7,TRBV30,TGTGCCTGGAGTGTACGGGGGGAGCAGTACTTC,CAWSVRGEQYF
.,.,TRBJ1-1,TRBV2,TGTGCCAGCAGAGTGGGACGGACGAACACTGAAGCTTTCTTT,CASRVGRTNTEAFF
.,.,TRBJ2-3,TRBV13,TGTGCCAGCAGCTTAGTTGTGGGGGACGGAGATACGCAGTATTTT,CASSLVVGDGDTQYF
.,.,TRBJ2-1,TRBV4-1,TGCGCCAGCAGCCAAGATCTCTCCGGGGCCTCCTACAATGAGCAGTTCTTC,CASSQDLSGASYNEQFF
.,.,TRBJ2-3,TRBV6-5,TGTGCCAGCAGTTACTCGGGACCAGAGGGCACAGATACGCAGTATTTT,CASSYSGPEGTDTQYF
few,.,TRBJ1-1,TRBV11-1,TGTGCCAGCAGCCCGGGACCGATTTCCACTGAAGCTTTCTTT,CASSPGPISTEAFF
.,.,TRBJ2-3,TRBV27,TGTGCCAGCAGCACACAGGGTTGGGAAGATACGCAGTATTTT,CASSTQGWEDTQYF
.,.,TRBJ2-1,TRBV29-1,TGCAGCGTTCGGTTGGGGGACAATGAGCAGTTCTTC,CSVRLGDNEQFF
.,.,TRBJ1-2,TRBV29-1,TGCAGCTCCTCAGGGAGCAGGGGCTATGGCTACACCTTC,CSSSGSRGYGYTF
few,.,TRBJ1-2,TRBV10-3,TGTGCCATCAACTATGGCTACACCTTC,CAINYGYTF
.,.,TRBJ2-5,TRBV14,TGTGCCAGCAGCCAAGATCCCTTTCGGGAGACCCAGTACTTC,CASSQDPFRETQYF
.,.,TRBJ2-1,TRBV6-4,TGTGCCAGCAGTGACTACCCGTACAGGGACTACAATGAGCAGTTCTTC,CASSDYPYRDYNEQFF